Listed below are T cell receptor beta chains from one sample, sequenced in a study of spatial heterogeneity in lung cancer. A single record per CDR3 protein comes from TCRdb applying MiXCR to the 5' RACE reads. The sample lists tens of thousands of distinct CDR3 sequences; about 4.5% were seen once. The sample in question was PBMCs, obtained at surgery. These receptors were obtained from a male donor with early-stage non-small cell lung cancer. The CDR3 runs from the conserved cysteine through the conserved F or W. A D gene is named only where the DNA matches it firmly. The size of a clone is reported for some rows only, either as once, few or many, or as a class for expanded clones.

V: TRBV10-3; J: TRBJ2-5; D: TRBD1; size: many; DNA: TGTGAGGGACAGGGCCGAAAATACCAAGAGACCCAGTACTTC; CDR3: CEGQGRKYQETQYF
V: TRBV2; J: TRBJ2-1; D: -; size: many; DNA: TGTGCCAGCGCCTATAGTTCCTACAATGAGCAGTTCTTC; CDR3: CASAYSSYNEQFF
V: TRBV12-3/TRBV12-4; J: TRBJ2-3; D: -; size: many; DNA: TGTGCCAGCAGTTTTGGTGGTCCAGATACGCAGTATTTT; CDR3: CASSFGGPDTQYF
V: TRBV7-3; J: TRBJ2-3; D: TRBD2; size: many; DNA: TGTGCCAGCAGCTTTGAGCGGGAGGATACGCAGTATTTT; CDR3: CASSFEREDTQYF
V: TRBV5-1; J: TRBJ1-6; D: -; size: many; DNA: TGCGCCAGCAGCCCAGAGAACACACAAGATTCACCCCTCCACTTT; CDR3: CASSPENTQDSPLHF
V: TRBV12-3/TRBV12-4; J: TRBJ2-3; D: -; size: many; DNA: TGTGCCAGCAGTTCCCAGGCAGGGGCGGATACGCAGTATTTT; CDR3: CASSSQAGADTQYF
V: TRBV7-9; J: TRBJ2-2; D: -; size: many; DNA: TGTGCCAGCAGCCTCCCGCCCGGGGAGCTGTTTTTT; CDR3: CASSLPPGELFF
V: TRBV6-1; J: TRBJ1-4; D: -; size: -; DNA: TGTGCCAGCAGTAAAGGGGTAGAGGGGGAGGGTAATGAAAAACTGTTTTTT; CDR3: CASSKGVEGEGNEKLFF
V: TRBV7-2; J: TRBJ1-3; D: -; size: many; DNA: TGTGCCAGCAGCTTAGCAGGGGGCTCTGGAAACACCATATATTTT; CDR3: CASSLAGGSGNTIYF
V: TRBV20-1; J: TRBJ2-3; D: TRBD2; size: many; DNA: TGCAGTGCCAGCCCCCCACTAGCGGGAGAAGGGGCAGATACGCAGTATTTT; CDR3: CSASPPLAGEGADTQYF
V: TRBV28; J: TRBJ1-2; D: -; size: few; DNA: TGTACCAGCAGTTTCCAAGACATATGGGGCTACACCTTC; CDR3: CTSSFQDIWGYTF